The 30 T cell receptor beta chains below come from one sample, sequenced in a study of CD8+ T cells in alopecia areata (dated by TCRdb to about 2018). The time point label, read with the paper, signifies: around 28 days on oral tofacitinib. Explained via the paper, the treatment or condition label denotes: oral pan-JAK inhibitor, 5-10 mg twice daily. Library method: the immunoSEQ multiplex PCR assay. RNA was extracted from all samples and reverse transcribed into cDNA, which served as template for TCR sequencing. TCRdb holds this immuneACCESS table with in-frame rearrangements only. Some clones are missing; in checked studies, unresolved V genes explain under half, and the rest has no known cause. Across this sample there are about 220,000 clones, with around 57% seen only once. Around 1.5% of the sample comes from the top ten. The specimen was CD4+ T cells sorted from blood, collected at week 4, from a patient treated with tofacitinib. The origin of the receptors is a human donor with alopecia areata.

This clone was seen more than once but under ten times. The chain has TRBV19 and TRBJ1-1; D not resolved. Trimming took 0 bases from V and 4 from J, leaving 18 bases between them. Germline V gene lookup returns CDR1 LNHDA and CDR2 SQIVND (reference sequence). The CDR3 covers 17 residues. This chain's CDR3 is CASSIDLAGGFSTEAFF. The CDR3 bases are TGTGCCAGTAGTATAGATCTGGCAGGAGGATTTTCCACTGAAGCTTTCTTT.

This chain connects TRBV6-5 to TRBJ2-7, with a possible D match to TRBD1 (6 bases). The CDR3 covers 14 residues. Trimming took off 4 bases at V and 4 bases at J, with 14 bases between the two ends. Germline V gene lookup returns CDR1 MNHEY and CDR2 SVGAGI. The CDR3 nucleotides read TGTGCCAGCAGTTGGGGGCTCGGGCAGTACGAGCAGTACTTC. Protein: CASSWGLGQYEQYF.

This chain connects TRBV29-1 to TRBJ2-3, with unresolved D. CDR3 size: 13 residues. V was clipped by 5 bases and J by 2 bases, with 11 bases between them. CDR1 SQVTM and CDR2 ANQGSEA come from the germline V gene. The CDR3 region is CSVRDTNTDTQYF. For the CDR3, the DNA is TGCAGCGTTCGCGATACGAACACAGATACGCAGTATTTT.

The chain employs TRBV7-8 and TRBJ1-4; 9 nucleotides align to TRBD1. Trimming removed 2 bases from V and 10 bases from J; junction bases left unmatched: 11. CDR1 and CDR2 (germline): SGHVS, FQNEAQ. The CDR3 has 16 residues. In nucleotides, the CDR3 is TGTGCCAGCAGCTTAACCGGATTAGGGGGACAGGGAAAACTGTTTTTT. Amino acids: CASSLTGLGGQGKLFF.

CDR3: CASGKGPTGELFF. CDR3 coding DNA: TGTGCCAGCGGAAAGGGTCCCACCGGGGAGCTGTTTTTT. The chain combines TRBV9 with TRBJ2-2; D is unclear. The germline gives CDR1 SGDLS, CDR2 YYNGEE. The V end was cut by 7 bases, the J end by 4 bases, with 11 bases between. There are 13 residues in the CDR3.

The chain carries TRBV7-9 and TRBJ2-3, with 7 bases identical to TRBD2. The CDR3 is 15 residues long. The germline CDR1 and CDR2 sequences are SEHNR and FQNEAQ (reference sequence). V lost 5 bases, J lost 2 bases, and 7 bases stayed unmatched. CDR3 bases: TGTGCCAGCAGCCCCATGACTAGCCCCACAGATACGCAGTATTTT. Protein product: CASSPMTSPTDTQYF.

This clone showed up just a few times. Here the CDR3 reads CASSLLGSGTHYEQYF. DNA of the CDR3: TGTGCCAGCAGCTTACTGGGTAGCGGGACCCACTACGAGCAGTACTTC. The chain combines TRBV7-9 with TRBJ2-7; 8 positions agree with TRBD2. The length of the CDR3 is 16 residues. Trimming at V came to 2 bases and at J to 3 bases, leaving 9 bases not matched to a gene. Germline CDR1 is SEHNR and CDR2 is FQNEAQ (reference sequence).

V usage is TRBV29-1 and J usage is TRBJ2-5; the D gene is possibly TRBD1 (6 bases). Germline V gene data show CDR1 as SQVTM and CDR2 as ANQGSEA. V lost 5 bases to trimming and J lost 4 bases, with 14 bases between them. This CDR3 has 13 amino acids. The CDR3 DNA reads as TGCAGCGTTCTACAGGGCGTTGGAGAGACCCAGTACTTC. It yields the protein CSVLQGVGETQYF.

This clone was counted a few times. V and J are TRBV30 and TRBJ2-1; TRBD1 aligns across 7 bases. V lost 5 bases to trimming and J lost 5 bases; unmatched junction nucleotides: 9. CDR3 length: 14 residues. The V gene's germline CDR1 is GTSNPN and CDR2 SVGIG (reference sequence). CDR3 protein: CAWGTGARDNEQFF. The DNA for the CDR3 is TGTGCCTGGGGAACAGGGGCCCGGGACAATGAGCAGTTCTTC.

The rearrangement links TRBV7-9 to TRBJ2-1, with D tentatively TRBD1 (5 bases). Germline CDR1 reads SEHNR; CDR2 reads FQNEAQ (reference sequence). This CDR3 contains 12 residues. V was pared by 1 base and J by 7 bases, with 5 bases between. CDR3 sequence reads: CASSLEGNEQFF. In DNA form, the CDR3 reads TGTGCCAGCAGCTTAGAGGGGAATGAGCAGTTCTTC.

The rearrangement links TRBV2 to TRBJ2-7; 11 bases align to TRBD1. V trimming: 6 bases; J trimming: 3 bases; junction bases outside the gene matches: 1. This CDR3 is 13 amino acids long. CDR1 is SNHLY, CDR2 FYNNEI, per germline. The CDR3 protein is CASRGTGGYEQYF. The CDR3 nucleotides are TGTGCCAGCAGGGGGACAGGGGGCTACGAGCAGTACTTC.

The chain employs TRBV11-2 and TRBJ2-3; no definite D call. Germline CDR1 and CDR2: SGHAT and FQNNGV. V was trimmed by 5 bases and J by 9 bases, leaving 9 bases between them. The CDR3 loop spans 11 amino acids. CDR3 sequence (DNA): TGTGCCAGCAGCCCCTCCATAACGCAGTATTTT. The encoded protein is CASSPSITQYF. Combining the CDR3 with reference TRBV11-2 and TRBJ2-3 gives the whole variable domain EAGVAQSPRYKIIEKRQSVAFWCNPISGHATLYWYQQILGQGPKLLIQFQNNGVVDDSQLPKDRFSAERLKGVDSTLKIQPAKLEDSAVYLCASSPSITQYFGPGTRLTVL.

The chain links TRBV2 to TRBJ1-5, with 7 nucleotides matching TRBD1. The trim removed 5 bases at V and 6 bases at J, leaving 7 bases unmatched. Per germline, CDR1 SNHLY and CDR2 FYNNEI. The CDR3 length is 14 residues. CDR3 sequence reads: CASSPTGLGQPQHF. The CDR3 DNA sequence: TGTGCCAGCAGTCCGACAGGGTTAGGTCAGCCCCAGCATTTT.

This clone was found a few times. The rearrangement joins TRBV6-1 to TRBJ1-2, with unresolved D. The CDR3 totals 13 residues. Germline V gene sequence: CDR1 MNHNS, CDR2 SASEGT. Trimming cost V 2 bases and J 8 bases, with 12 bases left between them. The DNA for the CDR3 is TGTGCCAGCAGTGAATCTTCAGAGTTGGGCTACACCTTC. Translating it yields CASSESSELGYTF.

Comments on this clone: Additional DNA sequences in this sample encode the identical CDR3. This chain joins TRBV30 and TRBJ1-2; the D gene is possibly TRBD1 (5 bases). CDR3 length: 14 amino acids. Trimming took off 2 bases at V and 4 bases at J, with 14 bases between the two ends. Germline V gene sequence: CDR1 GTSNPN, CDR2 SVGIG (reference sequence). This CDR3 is CAWSRVPGGYGYTF. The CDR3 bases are TGTGCCTGGAGTAGGGTACCCGGGGGCTATGGCTACACCTTC.

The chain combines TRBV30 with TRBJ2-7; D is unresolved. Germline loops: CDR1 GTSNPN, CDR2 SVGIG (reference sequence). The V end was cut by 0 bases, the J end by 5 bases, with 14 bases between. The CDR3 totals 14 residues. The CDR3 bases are TGTGCCTGGAGTGTAGACGTTAAGACGGACGAGCAGTACTTC. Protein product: CAWSVDVKTDEQYF.

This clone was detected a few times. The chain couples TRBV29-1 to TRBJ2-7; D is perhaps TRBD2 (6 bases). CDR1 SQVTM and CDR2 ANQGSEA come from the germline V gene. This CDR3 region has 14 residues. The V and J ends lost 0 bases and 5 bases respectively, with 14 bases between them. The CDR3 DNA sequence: TGCAGCGTTGAAGATAATTCGTGGGGGGACGAGCAGTACTTC. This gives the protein CSVEDNSWGDEQYF.

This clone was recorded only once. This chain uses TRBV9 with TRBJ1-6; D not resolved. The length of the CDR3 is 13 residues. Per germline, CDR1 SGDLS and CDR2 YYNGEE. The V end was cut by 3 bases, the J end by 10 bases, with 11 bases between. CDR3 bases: TGTGCCAGCAGCGAGGCGGCGGTCTCACCCCTCCACTTT. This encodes CASSEAAVSPLHF.

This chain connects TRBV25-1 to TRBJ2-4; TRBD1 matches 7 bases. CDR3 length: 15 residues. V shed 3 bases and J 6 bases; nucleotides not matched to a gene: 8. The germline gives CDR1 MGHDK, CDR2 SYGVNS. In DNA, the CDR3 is TGTGCCAGCAGTGAGGGACAGATAATTGGAAACATTCAGTACTTC. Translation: CASSEGQIIGNIQYF.

The CDR3 bases are TGTGCCTGGAGTGCACAGGATGATTCACCCCTCCACTTT. It codes for CAWSAQDDSPLHF. The V gene is TRBV30, the J gene TRBJ1-6; D is possibly TRBD1 (5 bases). V shed 1 base and J shed 8 bases, with 9 bases lying between them. This CDR3 comprises 13 residues. Germline V gene data show CDR1 as GTSNPN and CDR2 as SVGIG (reference sequence). The whole variable domain, remainder taken from reference TRBV30 and TRBJ1-6, is SQTIHQWPATLVQPVGSPLSLECTVEGTSNPNLYWYRQAAGRGLQLLFYSVGIGQISSEVPQNLSASRPQDRQFILSSKKLLLSDSGFYLCAWSAQDDSPLHFGNGTRLTVT.

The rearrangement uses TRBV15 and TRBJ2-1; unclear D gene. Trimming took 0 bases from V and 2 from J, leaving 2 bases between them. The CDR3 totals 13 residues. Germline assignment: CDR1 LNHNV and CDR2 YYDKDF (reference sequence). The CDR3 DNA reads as TGTGCCACCAGCAGAGATCCCTACAATGAGCAGTTCTTC. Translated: CATSRDPYNEQFF.

CDR3 protein: CASSLGRGGRADTQYF. The CDR3 DNA is TGTGCCAGCAGCTTGGGGCGGGGTGGGAGAGCAGATACGCAGTATTTT. The V and J genes are TRBV5-4 and TRBJ2-3; D might be TRBD2 (6 bases). This CDR3 comprises 16 residues. Between the trimmed V and J ends, which lost 0 bases and 4 bases, there was a span of 15 bases. Germline values: CDR1 SGHNT, CDR2 YYREEE (reference sequence).

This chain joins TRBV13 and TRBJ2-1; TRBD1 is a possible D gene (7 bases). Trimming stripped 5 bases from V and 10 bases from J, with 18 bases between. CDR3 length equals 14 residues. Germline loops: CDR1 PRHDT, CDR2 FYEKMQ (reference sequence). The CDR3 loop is CASSRLGGQREQFF. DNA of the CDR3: TGTGCCAGCAGCCGACTAGGGGGCCAGCGGGAGCAGTTCTTC.

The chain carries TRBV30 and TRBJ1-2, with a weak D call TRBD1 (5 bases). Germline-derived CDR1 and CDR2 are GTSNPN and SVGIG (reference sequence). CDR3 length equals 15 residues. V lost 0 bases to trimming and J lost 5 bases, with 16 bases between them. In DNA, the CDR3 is TGTGCCTGGAGTGTGTACGGGGCCAGGACATATGGCTACACCTTC. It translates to CAWSVYGARTYGYTF.

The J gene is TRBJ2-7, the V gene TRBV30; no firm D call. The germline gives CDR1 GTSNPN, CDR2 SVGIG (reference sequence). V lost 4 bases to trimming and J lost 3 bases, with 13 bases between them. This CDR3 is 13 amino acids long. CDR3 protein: CAWTAGLHYEQYF. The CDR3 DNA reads TGTGCCTGGACAGCCGGTCTGCACTACGAGCAGTACTTC.

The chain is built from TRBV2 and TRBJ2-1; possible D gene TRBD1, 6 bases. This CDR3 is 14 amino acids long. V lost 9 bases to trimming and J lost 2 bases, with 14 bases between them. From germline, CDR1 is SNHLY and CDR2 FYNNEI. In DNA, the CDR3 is TGTGCCAGTTCACAGGGTGTTGCCTACAATGAGCAGTTCTTC. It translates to CASSQGVAYNEQFF.

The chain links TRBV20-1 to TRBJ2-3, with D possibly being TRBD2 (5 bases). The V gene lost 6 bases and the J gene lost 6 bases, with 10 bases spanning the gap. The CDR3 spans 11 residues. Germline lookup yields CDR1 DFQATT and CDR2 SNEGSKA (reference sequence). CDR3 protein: CSAEDADTQYF. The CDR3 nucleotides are TGCAGTGCGGAGGACGCGGATACGCAGTATTTT.

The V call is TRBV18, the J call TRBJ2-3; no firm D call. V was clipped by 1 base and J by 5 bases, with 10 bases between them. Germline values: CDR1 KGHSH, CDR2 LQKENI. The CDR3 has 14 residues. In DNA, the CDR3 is TGTGCCAGCTCACCACGTTCCTCCGGAGATACGCAGTATTTT. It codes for CASSPRSSGDTQYF.

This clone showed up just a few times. CDR3 sequence reads: CASSKDRGRDTQYF. CDR3 in DNA: TGTGCCAGCAGCAAAGACAGGGGACGGGATACGCAGTATTTT. This chain links TRBV7-9 with TRBJ2-3, with 8 positions matching TRBD1. V dropped 5 bases and J dropped 6; count of bases not matched to a gene: 7. Germline V lookup: CDR1 SEHNR, CDR2 FQNEAQ (reference sequence). The CDR3 is 14 residues long.

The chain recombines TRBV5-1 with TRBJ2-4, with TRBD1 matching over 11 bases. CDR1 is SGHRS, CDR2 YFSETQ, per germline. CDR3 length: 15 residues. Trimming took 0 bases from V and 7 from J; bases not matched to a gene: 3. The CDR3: CASSLGGQGANIQYF. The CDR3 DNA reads TGCGCCAGCAGCTTGGGTGGACAGGGGGCGAACATTCAGTACTTC.